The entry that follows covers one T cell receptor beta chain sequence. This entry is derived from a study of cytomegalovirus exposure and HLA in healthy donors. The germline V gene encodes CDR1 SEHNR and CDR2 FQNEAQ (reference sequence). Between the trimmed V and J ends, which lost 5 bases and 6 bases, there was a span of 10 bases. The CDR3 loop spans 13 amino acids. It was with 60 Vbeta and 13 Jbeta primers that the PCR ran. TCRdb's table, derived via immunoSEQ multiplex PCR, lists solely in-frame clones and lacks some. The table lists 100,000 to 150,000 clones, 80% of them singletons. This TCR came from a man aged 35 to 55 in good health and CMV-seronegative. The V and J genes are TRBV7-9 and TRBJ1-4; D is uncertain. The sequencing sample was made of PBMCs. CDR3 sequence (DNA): TGTGCCAGCAGCCCGATAGGAGATGAAAAACTGTTTTTT. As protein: CASSPIGDEKLFF.